The sequence of this T cell receptor beta chain was determined in a study of cytotoxic CD8 clonotypes in ibrutinib-treated CLL. Study-level information: Among patients, around 24 responded partially and 2 completely; around 14 then stayed remitted and some 12 progressed after median roughly 73 months. Study findings and constraints: Before falling back toward baseline at progression, clonality had risen at the time of ibrutinib response. Public clonotypes, an uncommon group, contracted or remained stable on treatment.

The CDR3 is made up of 16 amino acids. Germline V CDR1 and CDR2: WNHNN, SYGVQD (reference sequence). The V end was cut by 0 bases, the J end by 1 base, with 12 bases between. Concerning this clone: What it recognizes is unknown.

Here immunoSEQ multiplex PCR was the method, and the copy in TCRdb shows in-frame clones only, minus some. In the table there are about 97,000 clones, 78% of which are singletons. This chain connects TRBV10-1 to TRBJ2-5, with D perhaps matching TRBD2 (5 bases). The sample was PBMCs, taken after 12 months of ibrutinib treatment. This TCR came from a human donor with chronic lymphocytic leukemia. CDR3: CASSESASAGQETQYF. The CDR3 nucleotides read TGCGCCAGCAGTGAGTCGGCCAGCGCGGGCCAAGAGACCCAGTACTTC.